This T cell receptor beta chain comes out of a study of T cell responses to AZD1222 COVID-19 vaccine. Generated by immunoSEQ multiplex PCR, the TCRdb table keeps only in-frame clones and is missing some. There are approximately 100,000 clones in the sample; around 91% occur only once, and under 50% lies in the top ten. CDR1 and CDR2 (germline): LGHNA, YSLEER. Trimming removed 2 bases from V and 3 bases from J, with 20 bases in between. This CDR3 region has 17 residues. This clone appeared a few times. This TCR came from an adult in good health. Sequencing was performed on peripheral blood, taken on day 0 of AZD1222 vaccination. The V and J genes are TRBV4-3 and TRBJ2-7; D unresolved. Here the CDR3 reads CASSQSWSAQIGYEQYF. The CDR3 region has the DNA TGCGCCAGCAGCCAATCATGGTCAGCACAGATCGGCTACGAGCAGTACTTC.